A single sample is the source of the 13 T cell receptor beta chains below, sequenced in a study of shared clonotypes between healthy human individuals. The assay was immunoSEQ multiplex PCR, and TCRdb's table has in-frame clones only and misses some. The sample includes some 2,500,000 clones, less than 95% of them seen just once. The sequencing sample was made of naive CD4+ T cells from PBMCs. Subset of the sample: CD45RA+ positively selected. The receptor set was obtained from a man between 18 and 35 years old in good health. Some clones in this sample may be carry-over from other donors' samples.

The chain joins TRBV7-3 to TRBJ1-3; D unclear. Trimming removed 2 bases from V and 2 bases from J, with 13 bases in between. The germline gives CDR1 SGHTA, CDR2 FQGTGA. There are 16 residues in the CDR3. The CDR3, as DNA: TGTGCCAGCAGCTTATCGGGTCCTCCAGCTGGAAACACCATATATTTT. It translates to CASSLSGPPAGNTIYF.

This clone showed up just once. The CDR3 here is CASAPGQILNYGYTF. CDR3 sequence (DNA): TGTGCCAGCGCCCCCGGACAGATTCTTAACTATGGCTACACCTTC. This chain links TRBV2 with TRBJ1-2; a possible D gene is TRBD1 (6 bases). This CDR3 has 15 amino acids. The ends were cut back, 8 bases at V and 1 base at J, with 17 bases in the middle. In germline, CDR1 is SNHLY, CDR2 FYNNEI.

This clone was detected only once. This chain uses TRBV5-1 with TRBJ1-2; 7 bases agree with TRBD1. Germline V lookup: CDR1 SGHRS, CDR2 YFSETQ. There are 11 residues in the CDR3. The junction had 1 base not matched to a gene; V was cut back by 4 bases and J by 7 bases. The CDR3 here is CASSGQVGYTF. DNA of the CDR3: TGCGCCAGCAGCGGACAGGTTGGCTACACCTTC. The variable domain in full, with the rest retrieved from reference TRBV5-1 and TRBJ1-2, is KAGVTQTPRYLIKTRGQQVTLSCSPISGHRSVSWYQQTPGQGLQFLFEYFSETQRNKGNFPGRFSGRQFSNSRSEMNVSTLELGDSALYLCASSGQVGYTFGSGTRLTVV.

In the case of this clone: The same CDR3 is also encoded by other DNA sequences in this sample. J is TRBJ2-7 and V is TRBV20-1; D gene unclear. CDR1 and CDR2 from the germline V gene are DFQATT and SNEGSKA (reference sequence). The V end lost 7 bases, the J end lost 3 bases, and 4 bases lay between the germline ends. The CDR3 contains 9 residues. CDR3 in amino acids: CSGGYEQYF. The CDR3, as DNA: TGCAGTGGAGGCTACGAGCAGTACTTC.

The chain recombines TRBV19 with TRBJ2-7; 13 bases fit TRBD2. Germline CDR1 is LNHDA and CDR2 is SQIVND (reference sequence). Trimming removed 4 bases from V and 2 bases from J; junction bases left unmatched: 5. This CDR3 is built from 16 residues. DNA of the CDR3: TGTGCCAGTAGTACCGCCGGGACTAGCGGGACCTACGAGCAGTACTTC. It is translated as CASSTAGTSGTYEQYF. Filled out from reference TRBV19 and TRBJ2-7, the complete variable domain reads DGGITQSPKYLFRKEGQNVTLSCEQNLNHDAMYWYRQDPGQGLRLIYYSQIVNDFQKGDIAEGYSVSREKKESFPLTVTSAQKNPTAFYLCASSTAGTSGTYEQYFGPGTRLTVT.

The V gene is TRBV7-9, the J gene TRBJ1-1, with a weak D call TRBD1 (5 bases). V was cut by 3 bases and J by 4 bases, with 12 bases left in between. This CDR3 has 14 residues. Germline V gives CDR1 SEHNR, CDR2 FQNEAQ (reference sequence). In nucleotides, the CDR3 is TGTGCCAGCAGCTTCGGGACCGTTTCCACTGAAGCTTTCTTT. It specifies CASSFGTVSTEAFF.

J is TRBJ2-1 and V is TRBV6-6; 10 nucleotides match TRBD1. Germline V lookup: CDR1 MNHNY, CDR2 SVGAGI (reference sequence). The V segment lost 8 bases and the J segment 4 bases; nucleotides outside the gene matches: 5. The CDR3 has 14 residues. The CDR3 sequence is CASLRTGGYNEQFF. DNA of the CDR3: TGTGCCAGCTTGAGGACAGGGGGATACAATGAGCAGTTCTTC.

The CDR3 DNA follows: TGCGCCAGCAGCGGGACTAGCGGGAGGGTTGAGCAGTTCTTC. This gives the protein CASSGTSGRVEQFF. The V gene is TRBV5-1, the J gene TRBJ2-1, with TRBD2 identical over 16 bases. V shed 4 bases and J 9 bases; nucleotides not matched to a gene: 1. Per the germline V gene, CDR1 is SGHRS and CDR2 is YFSETQ. The CDR3 runs to 14 residues.

The chain carries TRBV6-8 and TRBJ2-1, with D tentatively TRBD2 (5 bases). The CDR3 loop spans 16 amino acids. Germline CDR1 reads MNHGY; CDR2 reads SAAAGT. Trimming shortened V by 5 bases and J by 0 bases, and 14 bases separated the two germline ends. The CDR3, as DNA: TGTGCCAGCAGTCTGGGGAGCCGAAGCTCCTACAATGAGCAGTTCTTC. Protein sequence: CASSLGSRSSYNEQFF.

V usage is TRBV11-3 and J usage is TRBJ2-7; maybe TRBD1 (5 bases). This CDR3 has 13 residues. Germline assignment: CDR1 SGHNT and CDR2 YENEEA. With 3 bases removed from V and 1 base from J, the gap between germline ends came to 7 bases. The CDR3 nucleotides read TGTGCCAGCAGCTTCCAGGGTTCCTACGAGCAGTACTTC. This codes for CASSFQGSYEQYF. The variable domain in full, completed from reference TRBV11-3 and TRBJ2-7, reads EAGVVQSPRYKIIEKKQPVAFWCNPISGHNTLYWYLQNLGQGPELLIRYENEEAVDDSQLPKDRFSAERLKGVDSTLKIQPAELGDSAVYLCASSFQGSYEQYFGPGTRLTVT.

The chain is built from TRBV7-3 and TRBJ2-3; TRBD2 aligns across 12 bases. This CDR3 region has 17 residues. V lost 5 bases, J lost 4 bases, and 10 bases stayed unmatched. Germline loops: CDR1 SGHTA, CDR2 FQGTGA. The CDR3 nucleotides are TGTGCCAGCAGCCTCTACCCTAGCGGGAGGGCCCCAGATACGCAGTATTTT. This gives the protein CASSLYPSGRAPDTQYF.

This clone has only a few counts. The rearrangement uses TRBV18 and TRBJ1-2; no definite D call. Per germline, CDR1 KGHSH and CDR2 LQKENI. The CDR3 has 12 amino acids. Trimming shortened V by 0 bases and J by 6 bases, and 5 bases separated the two germline ends. In DNA, the CDR3 is TGTGCCAGCTCACCACCGGAGCATGGCTACACCTTC. Its translation: CASSPPEHGYTF.

The chain has TRBV5-1 and TRBJ1-1, with D possibly being TRBD1 (5 bases). Germline V gene sequence: CDR1 SGHRS, CDR2 YFSETQ. V shed 4 bases and J shed 3 bases, with 16 bases lying between them. The CDR3 is made up of 15 amino acids. CDR3 residues: CASSSGTGAYTEAFF. The CDR3 DNA reads TGCGCCAGCAGCAGCGGGACCGGAGCGTACACTGAAGCTTTCTTT.